Listed below are T cell receptor beta chains from one sample, sequenced in a study of response to subunit inactivated influenza vaccine. TCRdb re-analysed the RT-PCR reads in MiXCR, keeping a single row per CDR3 protein. The table includes a few hundred thousand distinct CDR3 sequences, roughly 22% detected once. Material: PBMCs from blood, obtained 21 months after vaccination. These receptors were collected from a man between 50 and 75 years old who received an inactivated influenza vaccine. Both conserved end residues are part of each CDR3. The order of the fields is D gene, clone size, J gene, V gene, CDR3 DNA, CDR3 protein. The D gene is left open where the match is weak. Expanded clones are given a class, and other clones once, few, many or no size at all.

>NA|NA|TRBJ2-3|TRBV20-1
TGCAGTGCTAGTTTCCAAACGCAGTATTTT
CSASFQTQYF
>NA|NA|TRBJ2-7|TRBV4-1
TGCGCCAGCAGCCAAGGGCATTTCTCCTACGAGCAGTACTTC
CASSQGHFSYEQYF
>TRBD2|NA|TRBJ2-3|TRBV29-1
TGCAGCGTCGCTCAAGCGGGGGGGCCATCAGATACGCAGTATTTT
CSVAQAGGPSDTQYF
>NA|few|TRBJ2-7|TRBV5-1
TGCGCCAGCAGCTTGGGACGTAACTACGAGCAGTACTTC
CASSLGRNYEQYF
>NA|NA|TRBJ1-5|TRBV24-1
TGTGCCACCAGTGATTTCAGGCGGAATCAGCCCCAGCATTTT
CATSDFRRNQPQHF
>NA|NA|TRBJ1-3|TRBV10-3
TGTGCCGCCCGGAGGGGGGGCGGAAACACCATATATTTT
CAARRGGGNTIYF
>NA|NA|TRBJ2-3|TRBV20-1
TGCAGTGCAACACTAGTCTTAGCGAATACGCAGTATTTT
CSATLVLANTQYF
>TRBD1|many|TRBJ2-2|TRBV7-6
TGTGCCAGCAGCTTAGAAGGGGGCTCGAACACCGGGGAGCTGTTTTTT
CASSLEGGSNTGELFF
>NA|many|TRBJ1-1|TRBV12-3/TRBV12-4
TGTGCCAGCAGTTTAATGGCCGCGGGGGGCTCAGCTTTCTTT
CASSLMAAGGSAFF
>NA|NA|TRBJ2-5|TRBV25-1
TGTGCCAGCAGTGAATTATGGGGCAGCAAGCAAGAGACCCAGTACTTC
CASSELWGSKQETQYF
>NA|few|TRBJ1-1|TRBV3-1
TGTGCCAGCAGCCAAAGAGTGGGGATGAACACTGAAGCTTTCTTT
CASSQRVGMNTEAFF
>TRBD1|NA|TRBJ2-4|TRBV28
TGTGCCAGCAGCCGCCCATCGACAGGGCTTCGCGTTATGGGAGCCAAAAACATTCAGTACTTC
CASSRPSTGLRVMGAKNIQYF
>TRBD1|many|TRBJ1-3|TRBV18
TGTGCCAGCTCACCTCCGGGACAGGGGATAAGCTCTGGAAACACCATATATTTT
CASSPPGQGISSGNTIYF
>NA|few|TRBJ1-4|TRBV4-1
TGCGCCAGCAGCTCCCCCGGACGGCGGGAAAAACTGTTTTTT
CASSSPGRREKLFF
>NA|many|TRBJ1-5|TRBV4-1
TGCGCCAGCAGCCCGACGGAGGGAACCCAGCCCCAGCATTTT
CASSPTEGTQPQHF
>TRBD1|few|TRBJ1-6|TRBV4-2
TGTGCCAGCAGCCAAACGGGACAGGCTGACGCCTATAATTCACCCCTCCACTTT
CASSQTGQADAYNSPLHF
>TRBD1|few|TRBJ1-1|TRBV29-1
TGCAGCGTACCGTTACAGGGGTTGGGGCACACTGAAGCTTTCTTT
CSVPLQGLGHTEAFF
>NA|NA|TRBJ2-7|TRBV27
TGTGCCAGCAGTTTACGGGAAAGTGGTTTCGCCTACGAGCAGTACTTC
CASSLRESGFAYEQYF
>NA|many|TRBJ1-6|TRBV9
TGTGCCAGCAGCGTAGAAGGGGTTAGTTCACCCCTCCACTTT
CASSVEGVSSPLHF
>NA|few|TRBJ2-3|TRBV28
TGTGCCAGCATTCTCTCGCCAGCGGTCTCTAGCACAGATACGCAGTATTTT
CASILSPAVSSTDTQYF
>NA|few|TRBJ2-2|TRBV12-3/TRBV12-4
TGTGCCAGCAGACGGGACATCGGGGCCGGGGAGCTGTTTTTT
CASRRDIGAGELFF
>NA|few|TRBJ1-1|TRBV20-1
TGCAGTGCTACGGGTCCAATGAACACTGAAGCTTTCTTT
CSATGPMNTEAFF
>TRBD1|NA|TRBJ2-2|TRBV5-1
TGCGCCAGCAGCCCCGGGACAGTCACCGGGGAGCTGTTTTTT
CASSPGTVTGELFF
>NA|NA|TRBJ1-1|TRBV20-1
TGCAGTGCTCCCAGGAGCTTGAACACTGAAGCTTTCTTT
CSAPRSLNTEAFF
>TRBD1|many|TRBJ1-5|TRBV24-1
TGTGCCACCAGTGGGACAGGGTTCGGCAATCAGCCCCAGCATTTT
CATSGTGFGNQPQHF
>NA|NA|TRBJ1-1|TRBV2
TGTGCCAGCAGTCCCGGGGGGGGGGTGACTGAAGCTTTCTTT
CASSPGGGVTEAFF
>NA|few|TRBJ2-7|TRBV5-1
TGCGCCAGCAGCCCTTCTAGGGGGGACAGTTCCTACGAGCAGTACTTC
CASSPSRGDSSYEQYF
>TRBD1|few|TRBJ1-1|TRBV29-1
TGCAGCGTGGGGACAGGGTCTCGGCGGACTGAAGCTTTCTTT
CSVGTGSRRTEAFF
>NA|few|TRBJ2-7|TRBV20-1
TGCAGTGCTAGAGATTATAGGAGGTACGAGCAGTACTTC
CSARDYRRYEQYF
>TRBD2|few|TRBJ2-3|TRBV20-1
TGCAGTGCTAGAGCACCGGGACTAGCGGGACCAGATACGCAGTATTTT
CSARAPGLAGPDTQYF
>TRBD2|NA|TRBJ2-3|TRBV28
TGTGCCAGCAGTCTTACTAGCGGGAGGGTACGGCAGTATTTT
CASSLTSGRVRQYF
>NA|NA|TRBJ1-2|TRBV5-1
TGCGCCAGCAGCTTGGGCGTGACAGACAACTATGGCTACACCTTC
CASSLGVTDNYGYTF
>NA|many|TRBJ1-2|TRBV12-3/TRBV12-4
TGTGCCAGCAGTTTATTGAAAGGGATAGGCTACACCTTC
CASSLLKGIGYTF
>NA|few|TRBJ2-4|TRBV6-2/TRBV6-3
TGTGCCAGCAGTTACTCGTGGCAGGGGAGCATCATTCAGTACTTC
CASSYSWQGSIIQYF
>NA|NA|TRBJ1-1|TRBV7-9
TGTGCCAGCAGCTTAGACACCGCTGAAGCTTTCTTT
CASSLDTAEAFF
>NA|NA|TRBJ2-3|TRBV11-2
TGTGCCAGCAGCTTAGTTCCTATTTCTCGAAGCACAGATACGCAGTATTTT
CASSLVPISRSTDTQYF
>NA|few|TRBJ1-1|TRBV6-6
TGTGCCAGCGACAGGAGGAACACTGAAGCTTTCTTT
CASDRRNTEAFF